The following is a T cell receptor (beta chain) sequence with its context. This clone showed up just a few times. Its antigen is not yet known. No much larger clone is present one base from it, and per-base qualities are unavailable. V was cut back by 2 bases and J by 1 base, leaving a gap of 11 bases between them. CDR1 is given as SGHAT and CDR2 as FQNNGV, both from the germline V gene. Including the terminal cysteine and phenylalanine, the CDR3 comprises 15 residues. This entry keeps only the CDR3 DNA: 45 bases, framed from base 1. This sample is part of a study of beta chain features in type 1 diabetes listed by TCRdb under 2018. In terms of the full investigation: Patients and healthy donors did not differ in mean age, gender distribution, total cell number or subset yield. A total of roughly 99,000,000 sorted cells were examined across all samples, and the number of cells per subset was strongly correlated with RNA yield. The study compared TCRB repertoires of sorted circulating CD4+ T cell subsets between recently diagnosed type 1 diabetes patients and matched healthy donors. Regulatory and stem cell-like memory subsets were obtained from only 8 patients and roughly eight healthy donors, while naive and central memory subsets were obtained from all 28 donors.

All of the isolated RNA was reverse transcribed with the High Capacity cDNA Reverse Transcription Kit, so expressed TCRB transcripts were sequenced. Naive, central memory and regulatory T cell samples underwent deep immunoSEQ sequencing, averaging around 3.7 million total reads per sample. Sorted cells were lysed in RLT buffer and RNA was extracted with DNase-treated RNeasy Micro or Mini kits, depending on cell number. Each cell subset was processed on its own to prevent cross-contamination, while patient and healthy donor samples were processed together. TCRB sequences were amplified from cDNA with the immunoSEQ multiplex PCR, producing 87-bp fragments spanning the CDR3 region. Amplicons were sequenced on the Illumina HiSeq platform. The paper's processing steps were these. PCR bias was computationally corrected using synthetic template baselines, reads within Hamming distance 2 were collapsed, and singletons that could not be merged were discarded. Reads were aligned to IMGT to assign V, D and J genes, CDR3 length, and insertions or deletions at six rearrangement sites. Clonotype counts were normalized to sorted cell number within each subset before computing true diversity and Gini coefficients with the tcR R package. Repertoire sharing was quantified using the overlap coefficient calculated on TCRB nucleotide sequences. Out-of-frame TCRB sequences from naive cells were analyzed as a proxy for the pre-selection repertoire. Entries here come from immuneACCESS through TCRdb and include only in-frame sequences with V and J called. Some clones fail to appear in such tables; in the studies checked, an unresolved V gene covers under half of the shortfall, and the cause of the remainder is unknown. That table is the source of V, J and clone size, and D and trimming were worked out from the DNA. The sample contains about 360,000 clones, around an eighth of them found a single time. Clones ranked in the top ten supply around 0.02% of the sample.

From each donor, a single peripheral blood sample of 90 to 150 mL on average was drawn into heparinised tubes. Using a panel that included CD45RO, CCR7, CD25, CD127, CD95 and CD27, naive, central memory, regulatory and stem cell-like memory CD4+ T cells were sorted on a BD FACSAria II. All sorted populations exceeded 95% purity. PBMCs were isolated right away by Lymphoprep density gradient centrifugation and were stained directly, without culture. So that batch effects would be minimized, each experiment stained and sorted samples in pairs, pairing one healthy donor with one patient. Study-wide findings and limitations: Type 1 diabetes patients showed a moderate but significant shortening of TCRB CDR3 length in all four CD4+ subsets. At VDJ recombination sites, type 1 diabetes patients had fewer insertions and more deleted nucleotides, which implies abnormalities in thymic rearrangement. Only small numbers of individuals were included in the HLA sub-analyses, which left unresolved whether HLA type had any influence on TCRB rearrangement. Because cDNA was sequenced instead of genomic DNA, highly expressing activated cells could be over-represented, though the groups showed no difference in activation or CD3 levels. The naive, central memory and regulatory TCRB repertoires appeared to resemble one another more closely among patients than among healthy donors. PCR might favor shorter templates, but patient and control samples were amplified and corrected together, so any skew would affect both groups equally.

The chain uses TRBV11-2 and TRBJ1-1; the D gene is unclear. This TCR was recovered from a man aged 18 to 30 in good health. The sequenced sample was naive CD4+ T cells from blood. The cell subset or site label, read with the paper, signifies: true naive CD4+ T cells. CDR3 reads: CASSLTGAQNTEAFF. The DNA sequence follows: TGTGCCAGCAGCTTAACTGGAGCCCAGAACACTGAAGCTTTCTTT. This CDR3, with the reference TRBV11-2 and TRBJ1-1 proteins standing in past its ends, gives the full variable domain EAGVAQSPRYKIIEKRQSVAFWCNPISGHATLYWYQQILGQGPKLLIQFQNNGVVDDSQLPKDRFSAERLKGVDSTLKIQPAKLEDSAVYLCASSLTGAQNTEAFFGQGTRLTVV.